This entry features one TCR beta chain sequence. Its specificity is unknown. V was pared by 1 base and J by 7 bases, with 5 bases of the junction left unmatched. The CDR3 is 14 amino acids. The V gene's germline CDR1 is SNHLY and CDR2 FYNNEI. The donors, healthy Caucasians from Russia, were aged 6 to 90. Combining a sample-barcoded 5' primer with a J-beta primer mix, a second PCR ran for roughly 7 to 12 cycles. TCRdb re-derived calls from the 5' RACE reads in MiXCR, one entry per CDR3 protein. The profile shows around 790,000 distinct CDR3 sequences, about 42% of them singletons. The entry originates in a study of blood T cells in healthy people across ages. Study observations and caveats: Leaving the PBMCs unsorted stopped any conclusive comparison of naive versus antigen-experienced cells.

The source is a man between 60 and 75 years old in good health. This chain uses TRBV2 with TRBJ1-2; the match to TRBD1 covers 8 bases. The source material was blood. CDR3 coding DNA: TGTGCCAGCAGTGAAGAGACAGGGGCTGGTGGCTACACCTTC. Protein product: CASSEETGAGGYTF.